This T cell receptor beta chain stems from a study of T-cell memory formation after mild COVID-19. There are a few counts of this clonotype. V shed 2 bases and J 2 bases; nucleotides not matched to a gene: 8. Germline loops: CDR1 SGHTA, CDR2 FQGNSA. This CDR3 has 17 residues. MiXCR, applied by TCRdb to the 5' RACE reads, yields one record per CDR3 protein. This table holds about 340,000 distinct CDR3 sequences, roughly 21% found once. The chain links TRBV7-2 to TRBJ2-3, with 9 positions matching TRBD2. Sample: PBMCs or a T cell subset sorted from them (not recorded which). The TCR originated in an adult woman who had mild COVID-19 (a few samples of this study predate the infection). Cell type and time point are not known. This CDR3 reads CASSLWESGGHTDTQYF. The CDR3 region has the DNA TGTGCCAGCAGCTTATGGGAGAGCGGGGGGCACACAGATACGCAGTATTTT. Full variable domain (missing parts from reference TRBV7-2 and TRBJ2-3): GAGVSQSPSNKVTEKGKDVELRCDPISGHTALYWYRQSLGQGLEFLIYFQGNSAPDKSGLPSDRFSAERTGGSVSTLTIQRTQQEDSAVYLCASSLWESGGHTDTQYFGPGTRLTVL.